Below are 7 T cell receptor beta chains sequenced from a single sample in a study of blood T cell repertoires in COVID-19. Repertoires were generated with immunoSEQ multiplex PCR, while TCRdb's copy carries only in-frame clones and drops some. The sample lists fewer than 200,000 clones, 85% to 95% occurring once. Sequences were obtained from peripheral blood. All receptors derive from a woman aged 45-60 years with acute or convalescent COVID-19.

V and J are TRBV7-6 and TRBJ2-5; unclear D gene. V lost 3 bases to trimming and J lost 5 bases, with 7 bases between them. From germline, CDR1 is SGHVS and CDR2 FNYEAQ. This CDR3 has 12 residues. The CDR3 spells CASSFQEETQYF. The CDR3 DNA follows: TGTGCCAGCAGCTTTCAAGAGGAGACCCAGTACTTC.

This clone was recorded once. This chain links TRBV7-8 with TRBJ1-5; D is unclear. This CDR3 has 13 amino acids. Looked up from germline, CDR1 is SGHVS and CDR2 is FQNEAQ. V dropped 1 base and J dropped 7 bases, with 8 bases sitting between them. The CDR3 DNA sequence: TGTGCCAGCAGCTTAGGACTAGAACAGCCCCAGCATTTT. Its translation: CASSLGLEQPQHF.

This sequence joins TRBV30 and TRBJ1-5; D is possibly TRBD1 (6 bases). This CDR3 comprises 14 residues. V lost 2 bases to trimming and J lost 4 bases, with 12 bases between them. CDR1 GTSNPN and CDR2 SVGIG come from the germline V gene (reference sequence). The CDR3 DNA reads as TGTGCCTGGAGTCCAGGGGAGGGGAATCAGCCCCAGCATTTT. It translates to CAWSPGEGNQPQHF.

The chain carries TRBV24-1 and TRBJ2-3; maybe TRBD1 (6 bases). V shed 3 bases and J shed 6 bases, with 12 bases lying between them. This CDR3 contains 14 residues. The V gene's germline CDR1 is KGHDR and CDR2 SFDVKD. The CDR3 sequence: CATSDEQGYDTQYF. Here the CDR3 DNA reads TGTGCCACCAGTGATGAACAGGGCTACGATACGCAGTATTTT.

CDR3 loop: CASSPEGGWNYGYTF. Written as DNA, the CDR3 is TGTGCCAGCAGTCCCGAGGGAGGATGGAACTATGGCTACACCTTC. The chain joins TRBV28 to TRBJ1-2; D is unclear. Per the germline V gene, CDR1 is MDHEN and CDR2 is SYDVKM. V gave up 5 bases and J gave up 2 bases, with 15 bases separating them. The CDR3 covers 15 residues.

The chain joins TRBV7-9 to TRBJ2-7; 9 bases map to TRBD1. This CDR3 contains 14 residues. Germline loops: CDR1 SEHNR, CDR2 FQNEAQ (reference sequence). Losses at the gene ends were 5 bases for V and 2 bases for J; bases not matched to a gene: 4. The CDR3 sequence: CASSGDRVPYEQYF. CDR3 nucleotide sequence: TGTGCCAGCAGCGGGGACAGGGTCCCCTACGAGCAGTACTTC.

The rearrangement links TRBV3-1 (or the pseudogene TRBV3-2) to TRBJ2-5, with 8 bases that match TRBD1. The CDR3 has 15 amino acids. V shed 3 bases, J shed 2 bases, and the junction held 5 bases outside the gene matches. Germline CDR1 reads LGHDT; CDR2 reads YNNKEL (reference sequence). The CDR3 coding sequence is TGTGCCAGCAGCCAGGGACAGGCGATACAAGAGACCCAGTACTTC. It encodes CASSQGQAIQETQYF.